The present T cell receptor beta chain was sequenced within a study of blood T cell repertoires in COVID-19. The V and J ends lost 0 bases and 3 bases respectively, with 10 bases between them. The CDR3 is 15 residues long. Germline-derived CDR1 and CDR2 are SGHRS and YFSETQ. The repertoire was sequenced with immunoSEQ multiplex PCR; TCRdb's copy has only in-frame clones and lacks some. Of 70,000 to 95,000 clones detected, roughly 78% appear once; the ten largest clones hold just over 35%. The chain links TRBV5-1 to TRBJ2-1; D is perhaps TRBD1 (7 bases). The sequence was obtained from a man aged 60 to 75 with COVID-19, enrolled during active disease. The sequenced sample consisted of peripheral blood. The CDR3 loop reads CASSLGQGGYNEQFF. The DNA of the CDR3 is TGCGCCAGCAGCTTGGGACAGGGAGGCTACAATGAGCAGTTCTTC.